The 4 T cell receptor beta chains presented below share a single source sample, sequenced in a study of shared clonotypes between healthy human individuals. Clones were sequenced by immunoSEQ multiplex PCR, and TCRdb holds only the in-frame ones, with some missing. Of fewer than 2.5 million clones in the sample, under 95% were seen once. Sequencing used naive CD4+ T cells from PBMCs. Stated subset: CD45RA+ positively selected. These receptors were collected from a man in his late teens or twenties in good health. Some clones in this sample may be carry-over from other donors' samples.

This chain uses TRBV30 with TRBJ2-6, with D possibly matching TRBD2 (6 bases). The length of the CDR3 is 15 residues. Trimming took off 2 bases at V and 4 bases at J, with 12 bases between the two ends. Per germline, CDR1 GTSNPN and CDR2 SVGIG (reference sequence). CDR3 region: CAWSWDSSGANVLTF. The CDR3 bases are TGTGCCTGGAGTTGGGACTCTTCGGGGGCCAACGTCCTGACTTTC.

V gene TRBV5-1 combines with J gene TRBJ2-3; D is undetermined. V lost 0 bases to trimming and J lost 4 bases, with 6 bases between them. This CDR3 contains 13 residues. From germline, CDR1 is SGHRS and CDR2 YFSETQ. The CDR3 bases are TGCGCCAGCAGCTTGGCCCCAGCAGATACGCAGTATTTT. Residues: CASSLAPADTQYF.

CDR3 residues: CASSSTAAGELFF. Here the CDR3 DNA reads TGTGCCAGCAGCTCCACAGCCGCCGGGGAGCTGTTTTTT. This chain connects TRBV11-3 to TRBJ2-2, with no clear D. The length of the CDR3 is 13 residues. Trimming removed 4 bases from V and 6 bases from J, with 9 bases in between. Germline CDR1 is SGHNT and CDR2 is YENEEA.

In its sample, this clone was seen once. The CDR3 protein is CASSLGGLAGADTQYF. In DNA, the CDR3 is TGCGCCAGCAGCCTCGGGGGACTAGCGGGAGCAGATACGCAGTATTTT. This rearrangement joins TRBV5-1 to TRBJ2-3; 14 positions agree with TRBD2. V was clipped by 4 bases and J by 4 bases; unmatched bases: 5. The CDR3 consists of 16 residues. Germline V lookup: CDR1 SGHRS, CDR2 YFSETQ. The entire variable domain, with the rest obtained from reference TRBV5-1 and TRBJ2-3, is as follows: KAGVTQTPRYLIKTRGQQVTLSCSPISGHRSVSWYQQTPGQGLQFLFEYFSETQRNKGNFPGRFSGRQFSNSRSEMNVSTLELGDSALYLCASSLGGLAGADTQYFGPGTRLTVL.